The 19 T cell receptor beta chains below were found in one sample sequenced in a study of blood T cells in healthy people across ages. PCR was performed a second time for roughly 7 to 11 cycles using a sample-barcoded 5' primer and a J-beta primer mix. TCRdb reprocessed the 5' RACE reads with MiXCR, giving one entry per CDR3 protein. The sample yields 1.5 million to 2 million distinct CDR3 sequences, roughly two fifths seen once. Sequences were obtained from blood. The origin of the receptors is a human donor in good health.

V gene TRBV15 combines with J gene TRBJ1-5, with D possibly matching TRBD1 (5 bases). Between the trimmed V and J ends, which lost 0 bases and 0 bases, there was a span of 9 bases. The germline V gene encodes CDR1 LNHNV and CDR2 YYDKDF (reference sequence). The CDR3 sequence is 16 residues long. In nucleotides, the CDR3 is TGTGCCACCAGCAGAGAGGGGCGGGGTAGCAATCAGCCCCAGCATTTT. Amino acid sequence: CATSREGRGSNQPQHF.

This clonotype was seen only a few times. The chain employs TRBV3-1 and TRBJ2-5; 13 nucleotides agree with TRBD2. The V gene's germline CDR1 is LGHDT and CDR2 YNNKEL (reference sequence). The CDR3 extends over 16 amino acids. V gave up 3 bases and J gave up 2 bases; unmatched junction bases: 3. CDR3: CASSQQLAGGQETQYF. The CDR3 region has the DNA TGTGCCAGCAGCCAGCAACTAGCGGGGGGGCAAGAGACCCAGTACTTC.

The V call is TRBV4-1, the J call TRBJ2-7; D not certain. The length of the CDR3 is 16 residues. Germline V gene lookup returns CDR1 MGHRA and CDR2 YSYEKL. V lost 0 bases, J lost 0 bases, and 12 bases lay in between. This CDR3 reads CASSQDLALYSYEQYF. Here the CDR3 DNA reads TGCGCCAGCAGCCAAGACCTCGCGCTGTACTCCTACGAGCAGTACTTC.

There are a few counts of this clonotype. V is TRBV7-2 and J is TRBJ2-7; D gene unclear. CDR1 is SGHTA and CDR2 is FQGNSA in the germline V gene. CDR3 length equals 14 residues. Trimming took 5 bases from V and 2 from J, leaving 13 bases between them. The CDR3 sequence: CASSRSRVAYEQYF. CDR3 in DNA: TGTGCCAGCAGCCGTTCCCGGGTCGCCTACGAGCAGTACTTC. The whole variable domain, remainder taken from reference TRBV7-2 and TRBJ2-7, is GAGVSQSPSNKVTEKGKDVELRCDPISGHTALYWYRQSLGQGLEFLIYFQGNSAPDKSGLPSDRFSAERTGGSVSTLTIQRTQQEDSAVYLCASSRSRVAYEQYFGPGTRLTVT.

The CDR3 region is CASSLFAGEYPDTQYF. CDR3 DNA sequence: TGTGCCAGCAGTTTATTCGCGGGGGAGTACCCAGATACGCAGTATTTT. The rearrangement joins TRBV28 to TRBJ2-3, with TRBD2 matching 7 bases. CDR3 length: 16 residues. The J segment lost 4 bases and the V segment lost 1 base, leaving 8 bases of the junction unmatched. Germline-derived CDR1 and CDR2 are MDHEN and SYDVKM.

This clonotype occurred a few times. The V call is TRBV20-1, the J call TRBJ2-2, with 7 bases that match TRBD1. V lost 4 bases and J lost 1; bases outside the gene matches: 6. Germline CDR1 reads DFQATT; CDR2 reads SNEGSKA (reference sequence). CDR3 size: 15 residues. CDR3 in DNA: TGCAGTGCTAACGACAGGGTGGGGAACACCGGGGAGCTGTTTTTT. Its translation: CSANDRVGNTGELFF.

This sequence joins TRBV7-2 and TRBJ2-7; D is perhaps TRBD2 (6 bases). Trimming removed 1 base from V and 4 bases from J, with 14 bases in between. Germline CDR1 SGHTA, CDR2 FQGNSA. This CDR3 comprises 15 residues. The CDR3 bases are TGTGCCAGCAGCTTAGAGGGCGGGGACGCATACGAGCAGTACTTC. Its protein product is CASSLEGGDAYEQYF.

This clonotype was seen a few times. J is TRBJ2-7 and V is TRBV6-6, with no clear D. CDR3 length: 13 amino acids. CDR1 is MNHNY, CDR2 SVGAGI, per germline (reference sequence). Trimming took 5 bases from V and 3 from J, leaving 11 bases between them. CDR3 in DNA: TGTGCCAGCAGTCCCACTGTATACTACGAGCAGTACTTC. Protein product: CASSPTVYYEQYF.

This clonotype has only a few counts. The V and J genes are TRBV20-1 and TRBJ1-1; D remains ambiguous. Per germline, CDR1 DFQATT and CDR2 SNEGSKA (reference sequence). The CDR3 consists of 15 residues. The V end lost 3 bases, the J end lost 3 bases, and 17 bases lay between the germline ends. CDR3 in DNA: TGCAGTGCTAGTCCCTGGGATCATCAGGACACTGAAGCTTTCTTT. It yields the protein CSASPWDHQDTEAFF.

A word on this clonotype: The germline gene is not matched at one end of the junction; a read error may be the cause. The rearrangement links TRBV7-7 to TRBJ2-5; D might be TRBD1 or TRBD2, each matching 5 bases. CDR3 length equals 15 residues. From germline, CDR1 is SSHAT and CDR2 FNYEAQ (reference sequence). CDR3 bases: TGTGCTAGCAGCTTAATGCCCGGGACGGAAGAGACCCAGTACTTC. Its translation: CASSLMPGTEETQYF.

The rearrangement uses TRBV7-9 and TRBJ1-1, with TRBD1 matching over 7 bases. CDR3 length: 11 amino acids. V trimming: 5 bases; J trimming: 10 bases; junction bases outside the gene matches: 4. Looked up from germline, CDR1 is SEHNR and CDR2 is FQNEAQ (reference sequence). This chain's CDR3 is CASSPTGTAFF. In DNA form, the CDR3 reads TGTGCCAGCAGCCCGACAGGGACAGCTTTCTTT.

The gene calls are TRBV27 and TRBJ2-4, with 7 bases that match TRBD1. The J call is doubtful: the DNA matches TRBJ2-7 better. The CDR3 has 14 amino acids. CDR1 and CDR2 (germline): MNHEY, SMNVEV (reference sequence). CDR3 residues: CASSPGTVDYEQYF. The CDR3 region has the DNA TGTGCCAGCAGCCCCGGGACAGTCGACTACGAGCAGTACTTC.

The J gene is TRBJ1-1, the V gene TRBV7-2; 7 bases are a match to TRBD1. The CDR3 spans 15 residues. CDR1 and CDR2 from the germline V gene are SGHTA and FQGNSA. The junction had 8 bases not matched to a gene; V was cut back by 4 bases and J by 3 bases. DNA of the CDR3: TGTGCCAGCAGCTCCCGGGGACAGCCTCACACTGAAGCTTTCTTT. This codes for CASSSRGQPHTEAFF.

This clonotype showed up many times. This chain joins TRBV5-4 and TRBJ2-6; the D gene is possibly TRBD1 (5 bases). The CDR3 is made up of 17 amino acids. CDR1 SGHNT and CDR2 YYREEE come from the germline V gene (reference sequence). V gave up 4 bases and J gave up 0 bases, with 14 bases separating them. The CDR3 reads CASSTGRDRSGANVLTF. The DNA of the CDR3 is TGTGCCAGCAGCACAGGTAGGGATCGCTCTGGGGCCAACGTCCTGACTTTC. The entire variable domain, with the rest obtained from reference TRBV5-4 and TRBJ2-6, is as follows: ETGVTQSPTHLIKTRGQQVTLRCSSQSGHNTVSWYQQALGQGPQFIFQYYREEENGRGNFPPRFSGLQFPNYSSELNVNALELDDSALYLCASSTGRDRSGANVLTFGAGSRLTVL.

This clonotype has more than one count but fewer than ten. V usage is TRBV4-1 and J usage is TRBJ2-7, with 9 positions matching TRBD1. Trimming removed 3 bases from V and 4 bases from J; junction bases left unmatched: 4. Germline V lookup: CDR1 MGHRA, CDR2 YSYEKL. The CDR3 has 14 amino acids. The CDR3 protein is CASSHGTGIYEQYF. The CDR3 bases are TGCGCCAGCAGCCACGGGACAGGGATTTACGAGCAGTACTTC.

This chain uses TRBV6-5 with TRBJ2-4; D not certain. The DNA end is a closer match to TRBJ2-7, so the J assignment may be wrong. The CDR3 is made up of 12 amino acids. The germline CDR1 and CDR2 sequences are MNHEY and SVGAGI. The CDR3 bases are TGTGCCAGCGGCCCCGTCAAATACGAGCAGTACTTC. It translates to CASGPVKYEQYF.

This clonotype was observed at least ten times. The J gene is TRBJ2-3, the V gene TRBV6-2 or TRBV6-3; D not certain. V was shortened by 2 bases and J by 6 bases, with 6 bases between the two germline ends. CDR1 is MNHEY, CDR2 SVGEGT, per germline. The CDR3 consists of 12 residues. CDR3 DNA sequence: TGTGCCAGCAGTTACGGGTTGGATACGCAGTATTTT. Protein: CASSYGLDTQYF.

V usage is TRBV5-1 and J usage is TRBJ1-2; D not resolved. Trimming cost V 4 bases and J 5 bases, with 12 bases left between them. The CDR3 length is 13 residues. CDR1 SGHRS and CDR2 YFSETQ come from the germline V gene. The CDR3 sequence: CASSPWSGYGYTF. The DNA for the CDR3 is TGCGCCAGCAGCCCTTGGTCTGGGTATGGCTACACCTTC.

This chain links TRBV20-1 with TRBJ1-2; TRBD1 matches at 8 bases. Germline V gene sequence: CDR1 DFQATT, CDR2 SNEGSKA (reference sequence). The CDR3 has 15 residues. V lost 2 bases and J lost 4; bases outside the gene matches: 9. The CDR3 loop is CSARTAGTGSYGYTF. DNA of the CDR3: TGCAGTGCTAGAACCGCCGGGACAGGCAGCTATGGCTACACCTTC.